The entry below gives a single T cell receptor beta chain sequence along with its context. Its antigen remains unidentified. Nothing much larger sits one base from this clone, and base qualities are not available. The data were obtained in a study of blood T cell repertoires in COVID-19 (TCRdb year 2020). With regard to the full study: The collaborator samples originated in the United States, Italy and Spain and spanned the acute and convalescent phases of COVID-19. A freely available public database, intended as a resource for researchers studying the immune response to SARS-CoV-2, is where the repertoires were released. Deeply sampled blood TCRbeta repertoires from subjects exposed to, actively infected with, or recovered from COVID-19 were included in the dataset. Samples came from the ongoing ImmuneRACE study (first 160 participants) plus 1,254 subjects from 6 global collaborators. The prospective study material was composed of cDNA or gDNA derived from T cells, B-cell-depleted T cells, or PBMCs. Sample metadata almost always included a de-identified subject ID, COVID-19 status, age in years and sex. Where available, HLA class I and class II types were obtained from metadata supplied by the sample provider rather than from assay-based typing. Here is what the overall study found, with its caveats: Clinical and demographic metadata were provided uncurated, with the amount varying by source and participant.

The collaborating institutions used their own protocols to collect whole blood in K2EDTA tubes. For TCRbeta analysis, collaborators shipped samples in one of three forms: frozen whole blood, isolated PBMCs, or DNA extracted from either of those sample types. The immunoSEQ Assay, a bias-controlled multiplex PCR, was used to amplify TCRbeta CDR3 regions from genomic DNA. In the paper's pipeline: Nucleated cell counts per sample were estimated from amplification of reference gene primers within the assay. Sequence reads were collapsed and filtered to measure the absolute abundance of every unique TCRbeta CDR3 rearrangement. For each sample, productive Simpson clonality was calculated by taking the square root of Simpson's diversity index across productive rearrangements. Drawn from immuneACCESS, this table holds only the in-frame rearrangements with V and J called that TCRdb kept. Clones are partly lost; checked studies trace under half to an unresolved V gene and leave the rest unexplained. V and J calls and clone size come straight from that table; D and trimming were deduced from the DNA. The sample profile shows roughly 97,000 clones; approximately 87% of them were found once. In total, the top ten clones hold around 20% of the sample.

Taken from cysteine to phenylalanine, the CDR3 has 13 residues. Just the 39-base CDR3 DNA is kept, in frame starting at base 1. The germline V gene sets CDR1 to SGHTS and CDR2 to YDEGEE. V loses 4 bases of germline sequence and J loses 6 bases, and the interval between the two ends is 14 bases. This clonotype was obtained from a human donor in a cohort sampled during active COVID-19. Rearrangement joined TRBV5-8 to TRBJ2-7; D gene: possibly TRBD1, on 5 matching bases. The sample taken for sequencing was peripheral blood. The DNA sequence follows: TGTGCCAGCAGCCGAGACAGTTCGGGCGAGCAGTACTTC. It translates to CASSRDSSGEQYF.